Below are 17 T cell receptor beta chains sequenced from a single sample in a study of post-analysis software for immune sequencing data. Overall study findings and caveats: The study found TRBV5-6, TRBV5-1 and TRBV20-1 among five TRBV segments more frequent in patients than controls.

These receptors have no known antigen. Prepared TCR beta cDNA libraries contained unique molecular identifiers. Via MiXCR, TCRdb re-called the PCR reads, giving one row per CDR3 protein. The sample consists of around 400,000 distinct CDR3 sequences, 39% of them appearing once. Sequenced sample: blood. The receptors stem from a girl aged 2-9 years with multiple sclerosis.

The table lists this clonotype with a few counts. The gene calls are TRBV4-1 and TRBJ2-1; 7 positions match TRBD2. The ends lost 1 base at V and 8 bases at J; junction bases unmatched: 8. CDR1 MGHRA and CDR2 YSYEKL come from the germline V gene. This CDR3 comprises 15 residues. CDR3 coding DNA: TGCGCCAGCAGCCAAGTCGTAGCTAGCGGTTATGAGCAGTTCTTC. Translated: CASSQVVASGYEQFF.

This clonotype was counted many times. At one of its ends the junction is not consistent with the germline gene, which may arise from a read error. The chain recombines TRBV7-7 with TRBJ2-1; 8 bases match TRBD2. Germline V lookup: CDR1 SSHAT, CDR2 FNYEAQ (reference sequence). CDR3 length: 16 amino acids. The CDR3: CASSLVPQRELGEQFF. The DNA of the CDR3 is TGTGCTAGCAGCTTAGTCCCCCAGCGGGAGTTAGGTGAGCAGTTCTTC.

This chain uses TRBV5-1 with TRBJ1-1, with D possibly being TRBD1 (6 bases). With 5 bases removed from V and 0 bases from J, the gap between germline ends came to 14 bases. Germline-derived CDR1 and CDR2 are SGHRS and YFSETQ. The CDR3 extends over 15 amino acids. The CDR3 loop reads CASRTLTGLNTEAFF. Written as DNA, the CDR3 is TGCGCCAGCAGGACGTTGACAGGTTTGAACACTGAAGCTTTCTTT.

This clonotype turned up a few times. This rearrangement joins TRBV7-6 to TRBJ2-5, with D possibly being TRBD2 (6 bases). V shed 5 bases and J shed 2 bases, with 21 bases lying between them. Looked up from germline, CDR1 is SGHVS and CDR2 is FNYEAQ. The CDR3 covers 17 residues. CDR3 protein: CASSPTTLAEGQETQYF. The CDR3 DNA sequence: TGTGCCAGCAGCCCCACAACCTTAGCGGAGGGACAAGAGACCCAGTACTTC.

This sequence joins TRBV10-2 and TRBJ2-5, with D tentatively TRBD2 (5 bases). Trimming took 9 bases from V and 1 from J, leaving 12 bases between them. The CDR3 sequence is 13 residues long. The germline V gene encodes CDR1 WSHSY and CDR2 SAAADI. The CDR3 is CASERNLQETQYF. DNA of the CDR3: TGCGCCAGTGAGCGGAACCTCCAAGAGACCCAGTACTTC.

The gene calls are TRBV27 and TRBJ2-7; D is possibly TRBD1 (6 bases). CDR1 and CDR2 (germline): MNHEY, SMNVEV (reference sequence). CDR3 length: 15 residues. With 5 bases removed from V and 1 base from J, the gap between germline ends came to 15 bases. CDR3 DNA sequence: TGTGCCAGCAGTGTACGGGACACCCCGTCCTACGAGCAGTACTTC. Its translation: CASSVRDTPSYEQYF.

V usage is TRBV14 and J usage is TRBJ2-1; the D is unclear. The CDR3 runs to 15 residues. V was trimmed by 4 bases and J by 0 bases, leaving 10 bases between them. Germline CDR1 is SGHDN and CDR2 is FVKESK. This CDR3 is CASSRDLDSYNEQFF. In nucleotides, the CDR3 is TGTGCCAGCAGCCGTGACCTCGACTCCTACAATGAGCAGTTCTTC.

The rearrangement uses TRBV19 and TRBJ2-7; D unresolved. V was trimmed by 4 bases and J by 4 bases, leaving 14 bases between them. This CDR3 is built from 14 residues. The germline CDR1 and CDR2 sequences are LNHDA and SQIVND (reference sequence). CDR3 residues: CASSNPPLQYEQYF. The CDR3 nucleotides are TGTGCCAGTAGTAATCCTCCCTTGCAGTACGAGCAGTACTTC. Looking up the rest from reference TRBV19 and TRBJ2-7 gives the full variable domain: DGGITQSPKYLFRKEGQNVTLSCEQNLNHDAMYWYRQDPGQGLRLIYYSQIVNDFQKGDIAEGYSVSREKKESFPLTVTSAQKNPTAFYLCASSNPPLQYEQYFGPGTRLTVT.

The V gene is TRBV6-5, the J gene TRBJ2-1; TRBD1 agrees at 8 bases. V trimming: 2 bases; J trimming: 3 bases; junction bases outside the gene matches: 3. Germline CDR1 is MNHEY and CDR2 is SVGAGI. There are 15 residues in the CDR3. As DNA, the CDR3 is TGTGCCAGCAGTTACGAGGACAGGGTCTACAATGAGCAGTTCTTC. This sequence encodes CASSYEDRVYNEQFF.

The chain combines TRBV20-1 with TRBJ2-1, with 14 bases matching TRBD2. The CDR3 sequence is 20 residues long. Germline V gene data show CDR1 as DFQATT and CDR2 as SNEGSKA (reference sequence). V shed 2 bases, J shed 1 base, and the junction held 13 bases outside the gene matches. CDR3 amino acids: CSARIGLAGGRGRSYNEQFF. In DNA form, the CDR3 reads TGCAGTGCTAGAATAGGACTAGCGGGGGGCAGAGGGAGGTCCTACAATGAGCAGTTCTTC.

V gene TRBV6-5 combines with J gene TRBJ2-1; no reliable D call. CDR1 and CDR2 (germline): MNHEY, SVGAGI. This CDR3 comprises 15 residues. With 2 bases removed from V and 0 bases from J, the gap between germline ends came to 8 bases. CDR3 sequence (DNA): TGTGCCAGCAGTTACCGCGTGAGCTCCTACAATGAGCAGTTCTTC. Its translation is CASSYRVSSYNEQFF.

A remark on this clonotype: One end of the junction varies from germline; a read error may be responsible. The chain uses TRBV29-1 and TRBJ2-7; tentative D call: TRBD2 (6 bases). Germline assignment: CDR1 SQVTM and CDR2 ANQGSEA. The CDR3 is 13 residues long. This chain's CDR3 is CSVVRDFPYEQDF. The CDR3 DNA is TGCAGCGTTGTCCGGGACTTCCCCTACGAGCAGGACTTC.

V usage is TRBV12-3 or TRBV12-4 and J usage is TRBJ1-2; no clear D. The germline V and J ends were trimmed by 5 bases and 13 bases, with 14 bases remaining between them. The CDR3 has 11 residues. This chain's CDR3 is CASSAGLHPTF. The DNA of the CDR3 is TGTGCCAGCAGTGCCGGGCTACACCCCACCTTC.

The chain is built from TRBV9 and TRBJ1-2, with D uncertain. CDR1 and CDR2 from the germline V gene are SGDLS and YYNGEE. The CDR3 totals 15 residues. Trimming pared 3 bases from V and 8 bases from J, leaving 20 bases between. The CDR3 DNA sequence: TGTGCCAGCAGCGCGACGGGCCTTGAAACGGAGGGCTACACCTTC. Translation gives CASSATGLETEGYTF.

The chain joins TRBV20-1 to TRBJ1-4; no clear D. Per germline, CDR1 DFQATT and CDR2 SNEGSKA (reference sequence). The CDR3 is made up of 13 amino acids. The germline V and J ends were trimmed by 3 bases and 4 bases, with 9 bases remaining between them. The CDR3 protein is CSASLPSNEKLFF. The CDR3, as DNA: TGCAGTGCTAGTCTCCCGAGTAATGAAAAACTGTTTTTT.

The V call is TRBV20-1, the J call TRBJ2-1; 8 nucleotides match TRBD2. The CDR3 totals 17 residues. Germline lookup yields CDR1 DFQATT and CDR2 SNEGSKA (reference sequence). The junction had 17 bases not matched to a gene; V was cut back by 6 bases and J by 4 bases. For the CDR3, the DNA is TGCAGTGCCATAGCCCCGGGAGGGTCCCTTCAATACAATGAGCAGTTCTTC. This sequence encodes CSAIAPGGSLQYNEQFF.

The chain couples TRBV6-5 to TRBJ1-2; no firm D call. V shed 5 bases and J shed 8 bases, with 18 bases lying between them. Germline CDR1 is MNHEY and CDR2 is SVGAGI. The CDR3 has 14 amino acids. The CDR3 spells CASSPVVGVRGYTF. In DNA, the CDR3 is TGTGCCAGCAGTCCAGTCGTGGGAGTCAGAGGCTACACCTTC.